The present TCR beta chain was sequenced within a study of tumour-infiltrating T cells in Burkitt lymphoma. Study-level information: Patients covered every epidemiological subtype of Burkitt lymphoma. Repertoire clonality predicted overall and progression-free survival. Study-wide findings and caveats: Several public clonotypes recurred in numerous Burkitt lymphoma patients.

CDR3 size: 12 residues. Concerning this clone itself: Its antigen is unknown.

TCRdb's table, derived via immunoSEQ multiplex PCR, lists solely in-frame clones and lacks some. The sample includes roughly 2,000 clones, over 12% seen only once; the top ten take around 10%. The sequenced sample was tumor tissue from a relapse. This chain joins TRBV21-1 and TRBJ2-1; the D call in the table, TRBD2, was not verified against the DNA. TRBV21-1 has pseudogene status. The source is a human donor with relapsed Burkitt lymphoma. The CDR3 loop reads CASSKVSNEQFF. As DNA, the CDR3 is TGTGCCAGCAGCAAAGTGAGCAATGAGCAGTTCTTC.